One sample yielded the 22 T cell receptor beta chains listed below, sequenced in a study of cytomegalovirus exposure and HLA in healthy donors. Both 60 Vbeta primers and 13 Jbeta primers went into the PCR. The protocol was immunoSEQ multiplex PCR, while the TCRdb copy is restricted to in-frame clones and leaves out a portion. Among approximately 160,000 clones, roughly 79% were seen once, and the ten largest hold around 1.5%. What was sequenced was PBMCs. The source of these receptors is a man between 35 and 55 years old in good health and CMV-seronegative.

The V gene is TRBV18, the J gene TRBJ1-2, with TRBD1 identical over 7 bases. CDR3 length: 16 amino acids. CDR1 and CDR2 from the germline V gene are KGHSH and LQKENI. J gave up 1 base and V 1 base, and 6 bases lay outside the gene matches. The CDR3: CASSPRSGGINYGYTF. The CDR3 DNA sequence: TGTGCCAGCTCACCACGCTCAGGGGGTATTAACTATGGCTACACCTTC.

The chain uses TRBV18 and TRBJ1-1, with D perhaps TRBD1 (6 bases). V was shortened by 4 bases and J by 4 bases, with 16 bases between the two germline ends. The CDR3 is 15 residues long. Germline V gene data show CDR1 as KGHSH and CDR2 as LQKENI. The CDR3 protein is CASSLGTTAATEAFF. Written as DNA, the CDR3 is TGTGCCAGCTCACTAGGGACAACGGCGGCCACTGAAGCTTTCTTT.

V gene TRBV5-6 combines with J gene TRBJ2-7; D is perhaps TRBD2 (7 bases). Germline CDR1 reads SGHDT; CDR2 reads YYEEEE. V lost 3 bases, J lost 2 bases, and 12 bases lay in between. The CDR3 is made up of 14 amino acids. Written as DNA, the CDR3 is TGTGCCAGCAGCTGGCGGGGGCAGACCTACGAGCAGTACGTC. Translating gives CASSWRGQTYEQYV.

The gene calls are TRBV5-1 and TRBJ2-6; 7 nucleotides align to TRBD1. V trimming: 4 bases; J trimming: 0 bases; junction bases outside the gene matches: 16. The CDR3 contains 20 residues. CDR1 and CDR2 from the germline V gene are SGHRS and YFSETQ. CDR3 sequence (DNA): TGCGCCAGCAGCATGGGCCGATTCCGGGACAGCCTCTCTGGGGCCAACGTCCTGACTTTC. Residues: CASSMGRFRDSLSGANVLTF.

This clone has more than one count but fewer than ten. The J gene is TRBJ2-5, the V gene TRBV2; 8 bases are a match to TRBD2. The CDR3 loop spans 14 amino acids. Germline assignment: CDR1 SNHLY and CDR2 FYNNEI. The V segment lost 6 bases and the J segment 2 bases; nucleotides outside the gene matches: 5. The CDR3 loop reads CASRVAGPQETQYF. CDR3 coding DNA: TGTGCCAGCAGGGTAGCGGGACCTCAAGAGACCCAGTACTTC.

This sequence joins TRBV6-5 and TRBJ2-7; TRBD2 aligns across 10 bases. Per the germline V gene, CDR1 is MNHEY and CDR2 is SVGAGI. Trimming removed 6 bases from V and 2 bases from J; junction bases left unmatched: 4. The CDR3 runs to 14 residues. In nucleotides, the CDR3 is TGTGCCAGCAGCCCCGGACTAGCGGCCTACGAGCAGTACTTC. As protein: CASSPGLAAYEQYF.

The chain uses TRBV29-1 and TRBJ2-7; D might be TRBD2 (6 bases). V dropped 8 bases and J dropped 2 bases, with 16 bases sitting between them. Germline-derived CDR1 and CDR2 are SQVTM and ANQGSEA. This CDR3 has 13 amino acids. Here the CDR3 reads CSSVGGSTYEQYF. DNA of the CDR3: TGCAGCTCCGTCGGGGGTTCCACCTACGAGCAGTACTTC.

CDR3 coding DNA: TGTGCCAGCAGGTTGGTCCGGAGGACCACTGAAGCTTTCTTT. Translated: CASRLVRRTTEAFF. The chain uses TRBV28 and TRBJ1-1; unclear D gene. Per germline, CDR1 MDHEN and CDR2 SYDVKM. V dropped 6 bases and J dropped 4 bases, with 15 bases sitting between them. This CDR3 comprises 14 residues.

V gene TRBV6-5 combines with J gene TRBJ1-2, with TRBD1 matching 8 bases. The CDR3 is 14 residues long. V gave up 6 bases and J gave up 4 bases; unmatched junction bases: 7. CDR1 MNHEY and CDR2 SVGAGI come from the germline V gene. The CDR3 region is CASRNRGYSYGYTF. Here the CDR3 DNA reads TGTGCCAGCAGAAACAGGGGGTACAGCTATGGCTACACCTTC.

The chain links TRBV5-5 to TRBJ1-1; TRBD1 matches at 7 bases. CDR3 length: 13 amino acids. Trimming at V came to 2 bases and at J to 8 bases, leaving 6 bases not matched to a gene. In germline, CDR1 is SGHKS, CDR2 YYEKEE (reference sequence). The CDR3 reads CASSFSVDREAFF. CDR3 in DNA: TGTGCCAGCAGCTTTAGCGTGGACAGGGAAGCTTTCTTT.

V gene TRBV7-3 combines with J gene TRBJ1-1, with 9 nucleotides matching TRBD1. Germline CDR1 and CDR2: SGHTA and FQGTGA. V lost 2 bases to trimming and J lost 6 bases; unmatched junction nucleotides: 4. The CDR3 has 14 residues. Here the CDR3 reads CASSLGTGTPEAFF. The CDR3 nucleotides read TGTGCCAGCAGCTTAGGGACAGGGACCCCTGAAGCTTTCTTT.

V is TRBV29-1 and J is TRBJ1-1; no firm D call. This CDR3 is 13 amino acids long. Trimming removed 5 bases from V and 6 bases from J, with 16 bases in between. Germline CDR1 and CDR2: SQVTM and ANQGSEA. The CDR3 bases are TGCAGCGTTCGCGGCAGATCTAAGGCTGAAGCTTTCTTT. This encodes CSVRGRSKAEAFF.

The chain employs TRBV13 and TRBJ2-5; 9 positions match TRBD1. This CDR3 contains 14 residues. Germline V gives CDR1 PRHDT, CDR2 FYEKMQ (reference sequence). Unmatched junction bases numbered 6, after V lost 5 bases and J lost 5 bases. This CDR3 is CASSGGQGRETQYF. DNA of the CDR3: TGTGCCAGCAGCGGAGGACAGGGGAGGGAGACCCAGTACTTC.

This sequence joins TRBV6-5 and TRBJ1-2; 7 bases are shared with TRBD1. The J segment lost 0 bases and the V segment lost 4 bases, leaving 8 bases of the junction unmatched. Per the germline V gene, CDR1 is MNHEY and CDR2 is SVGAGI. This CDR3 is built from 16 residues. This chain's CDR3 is CASSLTPGQTNYGYTF. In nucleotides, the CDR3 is TGTGCCAGCAGTTTGACGCCGGGACAGACTAACTATGGCTACACCTTC.

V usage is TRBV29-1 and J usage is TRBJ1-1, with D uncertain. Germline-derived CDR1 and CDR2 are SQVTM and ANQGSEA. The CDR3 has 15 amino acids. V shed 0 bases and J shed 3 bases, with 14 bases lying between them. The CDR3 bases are TGCAGCGTTGAAGATAACCCAGGTTGGGACACTGAAGCTTTCTTT. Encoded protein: CSVEDNPGWDTEAFF.

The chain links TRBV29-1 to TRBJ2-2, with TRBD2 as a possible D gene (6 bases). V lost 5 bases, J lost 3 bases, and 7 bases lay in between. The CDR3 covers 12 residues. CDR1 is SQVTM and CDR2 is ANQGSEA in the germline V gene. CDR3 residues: CSVWDYTGELFF. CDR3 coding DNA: TGCAGCGTTTGGGACTACACCGGGGAGCTGTTTTTT.

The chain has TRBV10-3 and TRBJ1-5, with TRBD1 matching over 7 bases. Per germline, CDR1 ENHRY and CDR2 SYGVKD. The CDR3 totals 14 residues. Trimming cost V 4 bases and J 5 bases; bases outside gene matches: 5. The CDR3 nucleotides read TGTGCCATCAGTGGACAGGGCGGGGATCAGCCCCAGCATTTT. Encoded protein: CAISGQGGDQPQHF.

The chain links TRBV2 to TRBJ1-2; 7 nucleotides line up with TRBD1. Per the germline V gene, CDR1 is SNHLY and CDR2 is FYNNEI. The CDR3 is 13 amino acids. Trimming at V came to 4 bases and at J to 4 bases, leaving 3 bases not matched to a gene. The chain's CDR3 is CASSADRAYGYTF. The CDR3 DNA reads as TGTGCCAGCAGTGCCGACAGGGCCTATGGCTACACCTTC.

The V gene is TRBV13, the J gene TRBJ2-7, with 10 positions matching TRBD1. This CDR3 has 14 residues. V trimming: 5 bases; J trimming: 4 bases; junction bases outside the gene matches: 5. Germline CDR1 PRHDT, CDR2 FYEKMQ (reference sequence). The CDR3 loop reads CASSLGQGEYEQYF. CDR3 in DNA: TGTGCCAGCAGCCTCGGACAGGGGGAATACGAGCAGTACTTC. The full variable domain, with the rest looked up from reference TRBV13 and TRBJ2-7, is AAGVIQSPRHLIKEKRETATLKCYPIPRHDTVYWYQQGPGQDPQFLISFYEKMQSDKGSIPDRFSAQQFSDYHSELNMSSLELGDSALYFCASSLGQGEYEQYFGPGTRLTVT.

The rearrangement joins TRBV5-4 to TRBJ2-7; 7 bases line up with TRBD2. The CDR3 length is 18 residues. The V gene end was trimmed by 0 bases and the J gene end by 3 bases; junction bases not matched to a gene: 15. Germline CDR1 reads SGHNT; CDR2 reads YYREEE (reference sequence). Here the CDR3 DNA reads TGTGCCAGCAGCTTGGGACTAGCCGGTCGCCCCTACCTCTACGAGCAGTACTTC. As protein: CASSLGLAGRPYLYEQYF.

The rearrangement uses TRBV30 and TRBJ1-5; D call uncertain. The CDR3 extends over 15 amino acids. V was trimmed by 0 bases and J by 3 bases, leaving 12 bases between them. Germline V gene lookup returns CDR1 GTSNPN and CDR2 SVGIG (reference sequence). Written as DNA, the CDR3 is TGTGCCTGGAGTGTACAAGTGGCAGACAATCAGCCCCAGCATTTT. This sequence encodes CAWSVQVADNQPQHF.

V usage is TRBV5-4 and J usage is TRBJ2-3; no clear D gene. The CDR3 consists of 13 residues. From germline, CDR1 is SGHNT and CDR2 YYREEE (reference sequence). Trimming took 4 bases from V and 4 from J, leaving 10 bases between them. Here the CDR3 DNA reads TGTGCCAGCAGCGGCTTTGGCCCAGATACGCAGTATTTT. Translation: CASSGFGPDTQYF.